The entry below gives a single T cell receptor beta chain sequence along with its context. Its antigen is unknown. This specimen comes from a study of cytomegalovirus exposure and HLA in healthy donors. V shed 5 bases, J shed 4 bases, and the junction held 8 bases outside the gene matches. The CDR3 totals 16 residues. Germline lookup yields CDR1 MDHEN and CDR2 SYDVKM. Study-wide findings and caveats: Later work found that TCR association rates differed between HLA loci; DRB1 had the most and HLA-C the fewest.

The PCR contained 60 Vbeta and 13 Jbeta primers. Data came from immunoSEQ multiplex PCR; TCRdb stores just in-frame clones and leaves some out. There are 100,000 to 150,000 clones in the sample; around 77% occur only once, and over 10% lies in the top ten. This rearrangement joins TRBV28 to TRBJ2-3, with 11 bases identical to TRBD2. The clonotype originates from a woman in her forties in good health and CMV-seropositive. The source material was PBMCs. The CDR3 loop is CASSIRVAGGPDTQYF. DNA for the CDR3: TGTGCCAGCAGTATCCGCGTAGCGGGAGGGCCAGATACGCAGTATTTT.